Reported below is one T cell receptor (beta chain). As yet, its antigen is unknown. These data are taken from a study of shared clonotypes between healthy human individuals. CD4+ cells were split into CD45RA+ naive and CD45RA-negative memory subsets. Sequencing was performed with immunoSEQ multiplex PCR; in TCRdb, only in-frame clones are kept and a portion is missing. Of fewer than 1.4 million clones in the sample, around three quarters are singletons; the top ten hold 0.55% to 0.7%. Whole-study findings and limits: In this cohort, only blood was sampled, and tissue repertoires likely differ. Among donors, the sharing of clonotypes was expected to be influenced by sequencing depth. The donor pool, a small one, limited the genetic and exposure-history diversity represented.

With 6 bases clipped from V and 10 bases from J, the junction kept 12 bases outside the gene matches. Germline values: CDR1 ENHRY, CDR2 SYGVKD. The CDR3 spans 14 residues. The sequenced sample consisted of memory CD4+ T cells from PBMCs. As to subset: CD45RA-negative fraction. The TCR was taken from a man between 18 and 29 years old in good health. Some clones in this sample may be carry-over from other donors' samples. The V and J genes are TRBV10-3 and TRBJ2-1; 7 nucleotides line up with TRBD2. CDR3: CAIRGGGGSWEQFF. CDR3 sequence (DNA): TGTGCCATCAGGGGCGGGGGAGGTAGTTGGGAGCAGTTCTTC.